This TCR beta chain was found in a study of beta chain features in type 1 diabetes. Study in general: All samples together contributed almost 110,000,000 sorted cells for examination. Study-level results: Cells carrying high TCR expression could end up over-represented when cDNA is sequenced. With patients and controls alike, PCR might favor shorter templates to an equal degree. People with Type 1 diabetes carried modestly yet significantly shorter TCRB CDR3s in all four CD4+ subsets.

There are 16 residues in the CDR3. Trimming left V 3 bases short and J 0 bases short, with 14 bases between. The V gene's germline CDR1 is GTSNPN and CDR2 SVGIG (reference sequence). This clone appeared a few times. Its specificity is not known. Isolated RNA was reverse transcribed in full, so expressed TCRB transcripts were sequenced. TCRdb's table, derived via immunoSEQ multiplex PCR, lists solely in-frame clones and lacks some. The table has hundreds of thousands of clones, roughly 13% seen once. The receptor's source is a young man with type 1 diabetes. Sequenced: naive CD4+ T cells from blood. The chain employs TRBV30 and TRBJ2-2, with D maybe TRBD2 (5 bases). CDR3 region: CAWRPSGGPNTGELFF. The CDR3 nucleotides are TGTGCCTGGAGGCCCTCTGGCGGGCCGAACACCGGGGAGCTGTTTTTT.